The 20 T cell receptor beta chains below were found in one sample sequenced in a study of OX40 agonist ivuxolimab in advanced cancers. Clones were read by immunoSEQ multiplex PCR, and TCRdb kept only the in-frame ones, dropping some. Among 37,000 or so clones listed, about 86% were seen once. Sequences were derived from CD4+ or CD8+ T cells sorted from blood, sampled in a trial of the OX40 agonist ivuxolimab. Source of these receptors: an adult with an advanced solid tumor such as melanoma, head and neck, liver or kidney cancer.

This clone has only one observation. V usage is TRBV2 and J usage is TRBJ2-7, with TRBD1 matching 7 bases. With V trimmed by 7 bases and J by 0 bases, 9 bases remained unmatched. The germline gives CDR1 SNHLY, CDR2 FYNNEI. This CDR3 region has 15 residues. The CDR3 loop reads CASIARDSASYEQYF. The CDR3 DNA sequence: TGTGCCAGCATCGCAAGGGACAGCGCCTCCTACGAGCAGTACTTC.

This chain joins TRBV7-9 and TRBJ1-1, with a weak D call TRBD1 (5 bases). Trimming removed 4 bases from V and 7 bases from J, with 13 bases in between. The CDR3 contains 13 residues. CDR1 is SEHNR and CDR2 is FQNEAQ in the germline V gene (reference sequence). In DNA, the CDR3 is TGTGCCAGCAGCTCCCAGGGTTTAGGTGAAGCTTTCTTT. Protein: CASSSQGLGEAFF. Filled out from reference TRBV7-9 and TRBJ1-1, the complete variable domain reads DTGVSQNPRHKITKRGQNVTFRCDPISEHNRLYWYRQTLGQGPEFLTYFQNEAQLEKSRLLSDRFSAERPKGSFSTLEIQRTEQGDSAMYLCASSSQGLGEAFFGQGTRLTVV.

This chain links TRBV19 with TRBJ2-5, with 8 nucleotides matching TRBD1. This CDR3 region has 15 residues. V lost 5 bases to trimming and J lost 5 bases; unmatched junction nucleotides: 10. CDR1 is LNHDA, CDR2 SQIVND, per germline (reference sequence). The CDR3: CASSHRTGKLETQYF. The CDR3 DNA sequence: TGTGCCAGTAGTCATCGGACAGGGAAGTTGGAGACCCAGTACTTC.

The chain employs TRBV9 and TRBJ2-3, with 14 bases identical to TRBD2. The CDR3 extends over 16 amino acids. V lost 4 bases and J lost 5; bases outside the gene matches: 6. Germline V gene sequence: CDR1 SGDLS, CDR2 YYNGEE. Here the CDR3 reads CASSLSGTSGGDTQYF. The CDR3 DNA is TGTGCCAGCAGCCTATCCGGGACTAGCGGGGGAGATACGCAGTATTTT.

The chain joins TRBV9 to TRBJ1-6, with TRBD1 identical over 9 bases. Germline CDR1 and CDR2: SGDLS and YYNGEE. Trimming took 3 bases from V and 5 from J; bases not matched to a gene: 6. This CDR3 is 16 amino acids long. The CDR3 DNA is TGTGCCAGCAGCGCGGGACAGGGAATACATAATTCACCCCTCCACTTT. It codes for CASSAGQGIHNSPLHF.

The chain uses TRBV7-9 and TRBJ1-4; D unclear. V was clipped by 1 base and J by 4 bases, with 13 bases between them. The V gene's germline CDR1 is SEHNR and CDR2 FQNEAQ (reference sequence). The length of the CDR3 is 16 residues. The CDR3 nucleotides are TGTGCCAGCAGCTTAGGGAGGGTACGGGATAATGAAAAACTGTTTTTT. Its protein product is CASSLGRVRDNEKLFF.

The chain employs TRBV6-6 and TRBJ2-5; 10 bases fit TRBD1. The J call may be wrong; the DNA end is better matched by TRBJ2-7. This CDR3 contains 15 residues. Per the germline V gene, CDR1 is MNHNY and CDR2 is SVGAGI (reference sequence). As DNA, the CDR3 is TGTGCCAGCAGTCAGGGACAGGGGCGTTTGGACGAGCAGTACTTC. Amino acids: CASSQGQGRLDEQYF.

CDR3 sequence: CASSLAGNSYEQYF. The CDR3 DNA reads TGTGCCAGCAGCCTCGCGGGCAATTCCTACGAGCAGTACTTC. The chain carries TRBV13 and TRBJ2-7; D might be TRBD2 (5 bases). There are 14 residues in the CDR3. The germline CDR1 and CDR2 sequences are PRHDT and FYEKMQ (reference sequence). V lost 5 bases, J lost 1 base, and 12 bases lay in between.

The V and J genes are TRBV6-5 and TRBJ1-1, with D maybe TRBD1 (6 bases). Germline values: CDR1 MNHEY, CDR2 SVGAGI. The CDR3 is 14 residues long. V was shortened by 4 bases and J by 5 bases, with 14 bases between the two germline ends. This CDR3 reads CASSSPTGRTEAFF. The CDR3, as DNA: TGTGCCAGCAGTTCCCCGACAGGCAGGACTGAAGCTTTCTTT.

The V and J genes are TRBV2 and TRBJ1-1; possibly TRBD1 for D (5 bases). Germline V gives CDR1 SNHLY, CDR2 FYNNEI. The CDR3 consists of 14 residues. With 3 bases removed from V and 1 base from J, the gap between germline ends came to 9 bases. Here the CDR3 DNA reads TGTGCCAGCAGTGATCACAGGCGGAACACTGAAGCTTTCTTT. Protein: CASSDHRRNTEAFF.

This clone was detected only once. The gene calls are TRBV30 and TRBJ1-2, with 7 bases matching TRBD1. The germline V gene encodes CDR1 GTSNPN and CDR2 SVGIG (reference sequence). This CDR3 spans 14 amino acids. The V gene end was trimmed by 4 bases and the J gene end by 8 bases; junction bases not matched to a gene: 13. CDR3 protein: CAWTAGTEWLGYTF. CDR3 DNA: TGTGCCTGGACGGCCGGGACAGAATGGTTAGGCTACACCTTC.

About this clone: Other DNA sequences in the same sample also yield this CDR3. The chain is built from TRBV18 and TRBJ2-7; TRBD1 matches at 7 bases. CDR3 length equals 12 residues. Germline V lookup: CDR1 KGHSH, CDR2 LQKENI. Trimming at V came to 6 bases and at J to 4 bases, leaving 3 bases not matched to a gene. The chain's CDR3 is CASSDRAYEQYF. The CDR3 coding sequence is TGTGCCAGCTCCGACAGGGCTTACGAGCAGTACTTC.

The chain's CDR3 is CSVRLRFSGATEAFF. For the CDR3, the DNA is TGCAGCGTTAGGTTACGTTTCTCGGGGGCCACTGAAGCTTTCTTT. The chain uses TRBV29-1 and TRBJ1-1, with D possibly being TRBD1 (6 bases). CDR1 and CDR2 (germline): SQVTM, ANQGSEA. This CDR3 spans 15 amino acids. Trimming removed 5 bases at V and 4 bases at J, with 20 bases between.

J is TRBJ2-3 and V is TRBV5-1; D gene ambiguous. CDR1 and CDR2 (germline): SGHRS, YFSETQ. The CDR3 is 19 amino acids. V lost 0 bases and J 0 bases, leaving 20 bases between the germline ends. The CDR3 nucleotides read TGCGCCAGCAGCTTGGTTGTTACGGCAGAAGTACCTAGCACAGATACGCAGTATTTT. It yields the protein CASSLVVTAEVPSTDTQYF.

This clone was recorded once. J is TRBJ2-7 and V is TRBV6-6, with D possibly being TRBD1 (6 bases). CDR1 and CDR2 (germline): MNHNY, SVGAGI (reference sequence). The V and J ends lost 1 base and 0 bases respectively, with 7 bases between them. This CDR3 region has 14 residues. The CDR3 reads CASSYLQGSYEQYF. The CDR3 DNA follows: TGTGCCAGCAGTTACTTACAGGGCTCCTACGAGCAGTACTTC.

The chain combines TRBV7-9 with TRBJ2-1, with 7 positions matching TRBD1. The CDR3 sequence is 13 residues long. The V gene's germline CDR1 is SEHNR and CDR2 FQNEAQ (reference sequence). The V segment lost 4 bases and the J segment 5 bases; nucleotides outside the gene matches: 2. The CDR3 region is CASSYRGDNEQFF. In DNA, the CDR3 is TGTGCCAGCAGCTACAGGGGAGACAATGAGCAGTTCTTC.

The V call is TRBV7-3, the J call TRBJ2-5, with 14 nucleotides matching TRBD2. This CDR3 contains 16 residues. The germline V gene has CDR1 SGHTA and CDR2 FQGTGA. V gave up 2 bases and J gave up 1 base; unmatched junction bases: 0. The chain's CDR3 is CASSLGTSGGQETQYF. The CDR3 region has the DNA TGTGCCAGCAGCTTAGGGACTAGCGGGGGCCAAGAGACCCAGTACTTC.

J is TRBJ1-2 and V is TRBV6-6; D is ambiguous. Trimming stripped 0 bases from V and 8 bases from J, with 13 bases between. Per germline, CDR1 MNHNY and CDR2 SVGAGI (reference sequence). CDR3 length: 14 residues. CDR3 residues: CASSYSRAAGGYTF. The CDR3 coding sequence is TGTGCCAGCAGTTACTCGAGGGCGGCTGGGGGCTACACCTTC.

The rearrangement uses TRBV5-5 and TRBJ2-1; no firm D call. Trimming removed 4 bases from V and 9 bases from J, with 8 bases in between. This CDR3 spans 11 amino acids. Germline lookup yields CDR1 SGHKS and CDR2 YYEKEE (reference sequence). The CDR3 here is CASSQHSEQFF. The CDR3 nucleotides are TGTGCCAGCAGCCAACATTCTGAGCAGTTCTTC.

The gene calls are TRBV11-2 and TRBJ1-1, with TRBD1 matching over 7 bases. V was pared by 6 bases and J by 5 bases, with 9 bases of the junction left unmatched. The CDR3 totals 14 residues. Germline CDR1 SGHAT, CDR2 FQNNGV. The CDR3 protein is CASSTRDRKTEAFF. The CDR3, as DNA: TGTGCCAGCAGTACCCGGGACAGAAAAACTGAAGCTTTCTTT.